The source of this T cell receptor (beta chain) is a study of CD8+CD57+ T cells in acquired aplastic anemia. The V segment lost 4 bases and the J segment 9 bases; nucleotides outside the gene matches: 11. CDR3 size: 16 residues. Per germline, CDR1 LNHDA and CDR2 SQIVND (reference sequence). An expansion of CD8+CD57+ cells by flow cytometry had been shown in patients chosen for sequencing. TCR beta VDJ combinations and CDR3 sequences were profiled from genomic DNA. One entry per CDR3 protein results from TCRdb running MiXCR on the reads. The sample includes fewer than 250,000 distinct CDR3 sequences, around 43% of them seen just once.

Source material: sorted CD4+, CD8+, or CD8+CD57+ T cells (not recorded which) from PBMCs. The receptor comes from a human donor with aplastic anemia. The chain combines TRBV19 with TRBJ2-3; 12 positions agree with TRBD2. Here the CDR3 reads CASSTVASGRALTQYF. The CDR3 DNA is TGTGCCAGTAGTACCGTCGCTAGCGGGAGGGCCTTGACGCAGTATTTT.